The 10 T cell receptor beta chains below come from one sample, sequenced in a study of Ad26.COV2.S vaccination and SARS-CoV-2 variants. Treatment noted: 19 received Ad26.COV2.S at low or high dose, single or two shots; a few received placebo; per-sample allocation not given. Specimen acquisition occurred on day 63 following the initial vaccine or placebo injection. The data were produced by immunoSEQ multiplex PCR, yet TCRdb's version contains in-frame clones alone and is incomplete. The sample lists roughly 300,000 clones; approximately 90% were seen once. The starting material was peripheral blood, obtained in a trial of Ad26.COV2.S vaccine versus placebo. The source is a person between 18 and 59 years old who received the Ad26.COV2.S COVID-19 vaccine or a placebo.

The gene calls are TRBV7-2 and TRBJ2-2; 9 nucleotides agree with TRBD1. J lost 0 bases, V lost 6 bases, and 8 bases had no gene match. CDR1 is SGHTA, CDR2 FQGNSA, per germline. This CDR3 spans 17 amino acids. The CDR3, as DNA: TGTGCCAGCAGATACCCGGGACAGGGCCCGAACACCGGGGAGCTGTTTTTT. Translated: CASRYPGQGPNTGELFF.

V is TRBV14 and J is TRBJ2-2; 7 bases match TRBD1. Trimming took 8 bases from V and 4 from J; bases not matched to a gene: 10. This CDR3 comprises 15 residues. Germline values: CDR1 SGHDN, CDR2 FVKESK. The DNA for the CDR3 is TGTGCCAGCCACTCCGGGACAGAATTCACCGGGGAGCTGTTTTTT. Protein product: CASHSGTEFTGELFF.

The J gene is TRBJ1-2, the V gene TRBV5-1; weak D call: TRBD1 (6 bases). This CDR3 is 15 amino acids long. The germline V gene encodes CDR1 SGHRS and CDR2 YFSETQ. The V end lost 2 bases, the J end lost 4 bases, and 15 bases lay between the germline ends. The CDR3 loop is CASSFYTQDSYGYTF. CDR3 coding DNA: TGCGCCAGCAGCTTCTACACACAGGACAGCTATGGCTACACCTTC.

The chain links TRBV29-1 to TRBJ2-5; the D call may be TRBD1 or TRBD2 (7 bases each). CDR1 is SQVTM, CDR2 ANQGSEA, per germline. This CDR3 spans 12 amino acids. V dropped 5 bases and J dropped 5 bases, with 12 bases sitting between them. Here the CDR3 DNA reads TGCAGCGTTTACAGGGGAGGGGAGACCCAGTACTTC. This sequence encodes CSVYRGGETQYF.

The chain recombines TRBV6-2 or TRBV6-3 with TRBJ2-7; possible D gene TRBD1, 5 bases. V lost 6 bases to trimming and J lost 0 bases, with 9 bases between them. CDR1 is MNHEY, CDR2 SVGEGT, per germline. The CDR3 runs 13 residues. The CDR3 loop is CASSLDISYEQYF. The CDR3 DNA sequence: TGTGCCAGCAGCCTGGACATCTCCTACGAGCAGTACTTC.

The V call is TRBV6-5, the J call TRBJ2-7; unclear D gene. Germline assignment: CDR1 MNHEY and CDR2 SVGAGI. The CDR3 is 14 residues long. V was pared by 0 bases and J by 0 bases, with 6 bases between. The chain's CDR3 is CASSYSRASYEQYF. CDR3 nucleotides: TGTGCCAGCAGTTACTCACGGGCCTCCTACGAGCAGTACTTC.

DNA of the CDR3: TGCGCCAGCAGTGAGTACGGGGACAGCGGGGAGCTGTTTTTT. Encoded protein: CASSEYGDSGELFF. The rearrangement uses TRBV10-1 and TRBJ2-2; 7 bases match TRBD1. Trimming removed 1 base from V and 7 bases from J; junction bases left unmatched: 3. Germline V gene lookup returns CDR1 WNHNN and CDR2 SYGVQD (reference sequence). The CDR3 runs 14 residues.

Only one count was recorded for this clone. This rearrangement joins TRBV6-5 to TRBJ1-4; D is perhaps TRBD1 (5 bases). Germline V gives CDR1 MNHEY, CDR2 SVGAGI. The V end was cut by 6 bases, the J end by 5 bases, with 13 bases between. This CDR3 has 14 amino acids. The CDR3 here is CASSEGQGNEKLFF. CDR3 DNA sequence: TGTGCCAGCAGCGAGGGTCAGGGAAATGAAAAACTGTTTTTT.

The chain joins TRBV2 to TRBJ1-4, with D hard to call. The CDR3 has 15 amino acids. Trimming took off 6 bases at V and 4 bases at J, with 15 bases between the two ends. The germline V gene has CDR1 SNHLY and CDR2 FYNNEI. The CDR3 loop reads CASSRPGLSNEKLFF. CDR3 nucleotides: TGTGCCAGCAGCCGCCCGGGATTAAGTAATGAAAAACTGTTTTTT.

The rearrangement joins TRBV3-1 (or the pseudogene TRBV3-2) to TRBJ2-7; 10 bases match TRBD2. V dropped 1 base and J dropped 2; count of bases not matched to a gene: 5. The germline V gene encodes CDR1 LGHDT and CDR2 YNNKEL (reference sequence). The CDR3 sequence is 16 residues long. This chain's CDR3 is CASSQGLAGATYEQYF. The CDR3 DNA follows: TGTGCCAGCAGCCAAGGTCTAGCGGGGGCAACCTACGAGCAGTACTTC.